This TCR beta chain was obtained from a study of CD8+ T cells in alopecia areata. Study-wide context: Oral tofacitinib (5 to 10 mg twice daily) was administered to treated patients.

Comment on this clone: Its antigen is undetermined.

General study findings and limits: Compared with normal scalp, lesional scalp had higher clonality and more expanded CD8+ clones.

RNA was extracted and reverse transcribed into cDNA as the sequencing template. Clones were sequenced by immunoSEQ multiplex PCR, and TCRdb holds only the in-frame ones, with some missing. The table has 130,000 to 150,000 clones, approximately 49% seen once. Isolation of CD4+ and CD8+ T cells from PBMCs was achieved by sorting. V trimming: 4 bases; J trimming: 5 bases; junction bases outside the gene matches: 11. CDR3 length: 15 amino acids. The germline CDR1 and CDR2 sequences are SGHDT and YYEEEE. The rearrangement uses TRBV5-6 and TRBJ2-5; 7 positions agree with TRBD2. The specimen comprised CD4+ T cells sorted from blood, sampled at week 0. The receptor was isolated from a human donor with alopecia areata. CDR3 nucleotide sequence: TGTGCCAGCAGCCCCCAGCGGGGCATAGGGGAGACCCAGTACTTC. Its protein is CASSPQRGIGETQYF.